In its sample, the clone carrying this T cell receptor (beta chain) was seen a few times. Unique molecular identifiers were built into the TCRbeta library. TCRdb re-analysed the PCR reads in MiXCR, keeping a single row per CDR3 protein. The sample records a few hundred thousand distinct CDR3 sequences, roughly 18% being singletons. The CDR3 is 14 amino acids. Germline lookup yields CDR1 MNHEY and CDR2 SVGEGT. V shed 6 bases and J 6 bases; nucleotides not matched to a gene: 6. This record belongs to a study of T-cell reconstitution after alpha-beta-depleted transplantation in children. The sequence came from a human donor who donated a stem cell graft to a child with acute lymphoblastic leukemia. The sample here was PBMCs from the stem cell graft donor, taken from the stem cell graft. The chain couples TRBV6-2 or TRBV6-3 to TRBJ1-1, with 11 nucleotides matching TRBD1. Here the CDR3 reads CASSRRTGGPEAFF. The CDR3 DNA sequence: TGTGCCAGCAGCCGGAGGACAGGGGGCCCTGAAGCTTTCTTT.